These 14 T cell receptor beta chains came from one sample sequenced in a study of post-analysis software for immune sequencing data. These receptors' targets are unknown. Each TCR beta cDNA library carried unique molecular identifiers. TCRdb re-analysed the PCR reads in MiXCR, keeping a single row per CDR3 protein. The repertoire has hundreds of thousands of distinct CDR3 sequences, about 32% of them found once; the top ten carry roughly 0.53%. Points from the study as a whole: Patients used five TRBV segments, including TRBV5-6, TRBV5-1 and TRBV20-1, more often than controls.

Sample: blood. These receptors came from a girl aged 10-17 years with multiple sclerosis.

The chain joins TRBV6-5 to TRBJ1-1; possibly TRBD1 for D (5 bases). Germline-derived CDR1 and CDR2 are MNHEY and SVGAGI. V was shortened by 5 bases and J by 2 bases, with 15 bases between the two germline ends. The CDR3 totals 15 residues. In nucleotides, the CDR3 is TGTGCCAGCAGTGAGGAGGGGATACTTAACACTGAAGCTTTCTTT. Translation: CASSEEGILNTEAFF.

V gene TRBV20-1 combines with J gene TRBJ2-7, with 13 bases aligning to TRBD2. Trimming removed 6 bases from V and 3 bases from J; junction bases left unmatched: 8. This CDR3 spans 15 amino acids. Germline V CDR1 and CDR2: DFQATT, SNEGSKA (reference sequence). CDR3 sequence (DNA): TGCAGTGCGAGGACTAGCGGGAGTTACCGCTACGAGCAGTACTTC. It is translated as CSARTSGSYRYEQYF.

For the CDR3, the DNA is TGTGCCATCAGTGATACCGGACAGGGGGGGGGCTATGGCTACACCTTC. It encodes CAISDTGQGGGYGYTF. The chain carries TRBV10-3 and TRBJ1-2, with 10 bases matching TRBD1. V dropped 3 bases and J dropped 4; count of bases not matched to a gene: 8. Germline V gene sequence: CDR1 ENHRY, CDR2 SYGVKD. This CDR3 is 16 amino acids long.

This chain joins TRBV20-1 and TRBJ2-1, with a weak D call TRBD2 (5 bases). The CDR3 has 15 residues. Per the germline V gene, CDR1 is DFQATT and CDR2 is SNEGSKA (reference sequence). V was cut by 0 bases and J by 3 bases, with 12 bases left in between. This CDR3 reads CSARDLQEVYNEQFF. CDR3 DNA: TGCAGTGCTAGAGATCTCCAGGAGGTCTACAATGAGCAGTTCTTC.

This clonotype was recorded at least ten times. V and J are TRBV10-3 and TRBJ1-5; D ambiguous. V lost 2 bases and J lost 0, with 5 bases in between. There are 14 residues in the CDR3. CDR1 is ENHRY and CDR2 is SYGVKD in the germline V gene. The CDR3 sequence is CAISEAGSNQPQHF. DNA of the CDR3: TGTGCCATCAGTGAGGCCGGTAGCAATCAGCCCCAGCATTTT.

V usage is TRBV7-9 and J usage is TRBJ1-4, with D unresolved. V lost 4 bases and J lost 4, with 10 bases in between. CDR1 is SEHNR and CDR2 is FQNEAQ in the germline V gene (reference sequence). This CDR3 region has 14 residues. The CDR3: CASSSPKGNEKLFF. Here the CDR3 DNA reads TGTGCCAGCAGCTCCCCGAAGGGTAATGAAAAACTGTTTTTT.

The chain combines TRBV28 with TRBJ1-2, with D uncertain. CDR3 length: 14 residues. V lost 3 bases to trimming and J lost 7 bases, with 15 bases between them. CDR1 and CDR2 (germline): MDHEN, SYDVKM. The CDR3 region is CASSLRAGPRGYTF. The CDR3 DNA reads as TGTGCCAGCAGTTTGAGGGCCGGGCCGCGTGGCTACACCTTC.

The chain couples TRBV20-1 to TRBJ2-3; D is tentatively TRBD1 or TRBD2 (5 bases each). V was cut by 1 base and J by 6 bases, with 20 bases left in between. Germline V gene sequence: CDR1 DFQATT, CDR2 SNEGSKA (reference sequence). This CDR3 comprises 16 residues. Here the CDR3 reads CSARGNKGDQRDTQYF. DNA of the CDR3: TGCAGTGCTAGAGGGAACAAAGGGGACCAAAGGGATACGCAGTATTTT.

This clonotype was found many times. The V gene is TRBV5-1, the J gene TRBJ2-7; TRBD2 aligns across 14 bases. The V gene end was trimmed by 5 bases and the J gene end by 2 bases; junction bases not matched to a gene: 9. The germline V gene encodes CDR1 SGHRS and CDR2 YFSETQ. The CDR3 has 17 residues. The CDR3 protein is CASRPGLAGGGAYEQYF. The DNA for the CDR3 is TGCGCCAGCAGACCCGGACTAGCGGGAGGAGGGGCCTACGAGCAGTACTTC.

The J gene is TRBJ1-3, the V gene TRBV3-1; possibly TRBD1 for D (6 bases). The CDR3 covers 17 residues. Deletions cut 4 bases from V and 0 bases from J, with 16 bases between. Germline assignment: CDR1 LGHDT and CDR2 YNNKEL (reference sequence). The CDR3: CASSRKGLGASGNTIYF. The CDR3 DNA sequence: TGTGCCAGCAGCCGCAAGGGTCTGGGGGCCTCTGGAAACACCATATATTTT.

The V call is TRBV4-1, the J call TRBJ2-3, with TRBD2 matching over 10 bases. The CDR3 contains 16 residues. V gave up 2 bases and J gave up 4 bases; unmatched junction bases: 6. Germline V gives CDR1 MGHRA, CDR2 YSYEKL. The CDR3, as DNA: TGCGCCAGCAGCCAACTAGCGGGGGTCGAGTCAGATACGCAGTATTTT. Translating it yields CASSQLAGVESDTQYF.

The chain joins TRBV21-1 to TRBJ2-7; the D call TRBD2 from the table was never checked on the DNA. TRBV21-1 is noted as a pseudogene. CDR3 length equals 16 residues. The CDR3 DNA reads TGTGCCAGCAGCCGAGGGCGGGTGGACGGAGCCTACGAGCAGTACTTC. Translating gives CASSRGRVDGAYEQYF.

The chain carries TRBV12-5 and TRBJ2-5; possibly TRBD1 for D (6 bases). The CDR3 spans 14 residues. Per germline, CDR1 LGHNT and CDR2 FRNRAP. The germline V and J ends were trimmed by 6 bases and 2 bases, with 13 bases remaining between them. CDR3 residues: CASGPRTAQETQYF. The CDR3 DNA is TGTGCTAGTGGCCCCAGGACAGCACAAGAGACCCAGTACTTC.

The CDR3 spells CASSFGQGRIRDGYTF. CDR3 sequence (DNA): TGCGCCAGCAGCTTTGGACAGGGCAGGATTCGGGATGGCTACACCTTC. The rearrangement joins TRBV5-1 to TRBJ1-2, with 8 bases lining up with TRBD1. Germline CDR1 is SGHRS and CDR2 is YFSETQ. J gave up 6 bases and V 2 bases, and 12 bases lay outside the gene matches. The length of the CDR3 is 16 residues. Full variable domain (rest looked up from reference TRBV5-1 and TRBJ1-2): KAGVTQTPRYLIKTRGQQVTLSCSPISGHRSVSWYQQTPGQGLQFLFEYFSETQRNKGNFPGRFSGRQFSNSRSEMNVSTLELGDSALYLCASSFGQGRIRDGYTFGSGTRLTVV.